This T cell receptor (beta chain) was obtained from a study of blood T cells in healthy people across ages. Sample-barcoded 5' priming and a J-beta primer mix drove a second PCR of about 6 to 11 cycles. The yield of each sample was at least 2.5 million CDR3-containing paired-end reads. A single record per CDR3 protein comes from TCRdb applying MiXCR to the 5' RACE reads. Of 600,000 or so distinct CDR3 sequences in the sample, around half are singletons; the top ten hold 20% to 25%. This clonotype was detected a few times. CDR1 is MNHEY and CDR2 is SVGEGT in the germline V gene. With V trimmed by 0 bases and J by 11 bases, 4 bases remained unmatched. The length of the CDR3 is 12 residues.

The specimen sequenced was blood. The sequence came from a man of 80 years or more in good health. The chain combines TRBV6-2 or TRBV6-3 with TRBJ2-7; 7 bases line up with TRBD2. The CDR3: CASSYSKSGEYF. The CDR3 DNA reads TGTGCCAGCAGTTACTCGAAGAGCGGGGAGTACTTC.